One sample yielded the 20 T cell receptor beta chains listed below, sequenced in a study of T-cell reconstitution after alpha-beta-depleted transplantation in children. The TCRbeta library was prepared with unique molecular identifiers. TCRdb redid the calling of the PCR reads with MiXCR, one entry per CDR3 protein. The sample lists 280,000 or so distinct CDR3 sequences; around 10% were seen once. The sequencing used peripheral blood, collected 180 days after TCRalphabeta/CD19-depleted stem cell transplant. These receptors all stem from a male patient aged 2-9 years who had a stem cell transplant for chronic granulomatous disease, so the T cells may come from the graft donor.

This clonotype was counted ten times or more. This chain links TRBV20-1 with TRBJ2-7, with D maybe TRBD2 (5 bases). This CDR3 region has 16 residues. Germline CDR1 is DFQATT and CDR2 is SNEGSKA (reference sequence). Deletions cut 1 base from V and 4 bases from J, with 20 bases between. CDR3 DNA sequence: TGCAGTGCTAGAGTGTTCGGCGGGCCGTCCCCGTACGAGCAGTACTTC. It is translated as CSARVFGGPSPYEQYF.

This clonotype occurred a few times. A junction end diverges from the germline sequence, so it may reflect a read error. The gene calls are TRBV20-1 and TRBJ2-2; TRBD1 is a possible D gene (5 bases). The CDR3 consists of 17 residues. CDR1 and CDR2 from the germline V gene are DFQATT and SNEGSKA (reference sequence). CDR3 residues: CCARDPSAQRGTGELFF. For the CDR3, the DNA is TGCTGTGCTAGAGATCCAAGCGCCCAAAGGGGCACCGGGGAGCTGTTTTTT.

V usage is TRBV19 and J usage is TRBJ1-5; a possible D gene is TRBD1 (5 bases). CDR3 size: 14 residues. CDR1 is LNHDA and CDR2 is SQIVND in the germline V gene (reference sequence). Trimming took 5 bases from V and 6 from J, leaving 14 bases between them. As DNA, the CDR3 is TGTGCCAGTAGTTCCGATGCCGGGGCTCAGCCCCAGCATTTT. As protein: CASSSDAGAQPQHF.

At least ten counts were recorded for this clonotype. V and J are TRBV29-1 and TRBJ2-5; unclear D gene. Between the trimmed V and J ends, which lost 4 bases and 5 bases, there was a span of 23 bases. CDR1 and CDR2 from the germline V gene are SQVTM and ANQGSEA. The CDR3 consists of 16 residues. The CDR3 loop reads CSVVLHGEGLGETQYF. The CDR3, as DNA: TGCAGCGTTGTCCTCCACGGCGAAGGTTTAGGGGAGACCCAGTACTTC.

This clonotype has a count of ten or more. The chain is built from TRBV7-9 and TRBJ2-5; 7 positions agree with TRBD1. The CDR3 length is 16 residues. The V gene end was trimmed by 5 bases and the J gene end by 1 base; junction bases not matched to a gene: 10. From germline, CDR1 is SEHNR and CDR2 FQNEAQ (reference sequence). The chain's CDR3 is CASSLDGQAFQETQYF. As DNA, the CDR3 is TGTGCCAGCAGCCTAGACGGACAGGCCTTCCAAGAGACCCAGTACTTC. Together with reference TRBV7-9 and TRBJ2-5, the CDR3 gives the full variable domain: DTGVSQNPRHKITKRGQNVTFRCDPISEHNRLYWYRQTLGQGPEFLTYFQNEAQLEKSRLLSDRFSAERPKGSFSTLEIQRTEQGDSAMYLCASSLDGQAFQETQYFGPGTRLLVL.

This clonotype occurred many times. V usage is TRBV5-1 and J usage is TRBJ2-7; 7 nucleotides agree with TRBD2. J was trimmed by 0 bases and V by 3 bases; bases with no gene match: 12. The germline gives CDR1 SGHRS, CDR2 YFSETQ. The CDR3 sequence is 17 residues long. The CDR3 here is CASSSNPILAVSYEQYF. CDR3 DNA sequence: TGCGCCAGCAGCTCAAACCCAATCCTAGCGGTCTCCTACGAGCAGTACTTC.

This clonotype was counted many times. This sequence joins TRBV5-1 and TRBJ2-4, with D perhaps matching TRBD1 or TRBD2 (5 bases each). V lost 3 bases and J lost 0, with 13 bases in between. CDR3 length equals 16 residues. The germline CDR1 and CDR2 sequences are SGHRS and YFSETQ. The CDR3: CASSSHGGLAKNIQYF. The CDR3 nucleotides are TGCGCCAGCAGCTCTCATGGGGGTCTAGCCAAAAACATTCAGTACTTC. Variable domain in full (rest from reference TRBV5-1 and TRBJ2-4): KAGVTQTPRYLIKTRGQQVTLSCSPISGHRSVSWYQQTPGQGLQFLFEYFSETQRNKGNFPGRFSGRQFSNSRSEMNVSTLELGDSALYLCASSSHGGLAKNIQYFGAGTRLSVL.

In this sample, this clonotype turned up a few times. The gene calls are TRBV20-1 and TRBJ2-2, with D perhaps matching TRBD1 (6 bases). The CDR3 runs to 15 residues. Trimming left V 4 bases short and J 1 base short, with 13 bases between. Germline CDR1 is DFQATT and CDR2 is SNEGSKA (reference sequence). The CDR3 sequence is CSAKWGLLNTGELFF. For the CDR3, the DNA is TGCAGTGCTAAGTGGGGGCTCCTGAACACCGGGGAGCTGTTTTTT.

This clonotype has ten or more counts. The V and J genes are TRBV6-5 and TRBJ1-5; possible D gene TRBD1, 6 bases. V lost 5 bases and J lost 1, with 9 bases in between. There are 14 residues in the CDR3. Germline-derived CDR1 and CDR2 are MNHEY and SVGAGI. In nucleotides, the CDR3 is TGTGCCAGCAGTAACAGGGACAGCAATCAGCCCCAGCATTTT. It yields the protein CASSNRDSNQPQHF.

This clonotype was seen repeatedly, ten times or more. The rearrangement links TRBV5-1 to TRBJ2-1, with 9 positions matching TRBD2. The germline V gene encodes CDR1 SGHRS and CDR2 YFSETQ. The CDR3 loop spans 16 amino acids. Germline trimming cut 4 bases from V and 5 bases from J; bases unmatched to any gene: 10. The CDR3 region is CASSAFSGGEDNEQFF. Written as DNA, the CDR3 is TGCGCCAGCAGCGCCTTTAGCGGGGGAGAAGACAATGAGCAGTTCTTC.

This clonotype was counted between two and nine times. The junction differs from germline at one of its ends, possibly a read error. V usage is TRBV20-1 and J usage is TRBJ2-2; TRBD2 agrees at 7 bases. In germline, CDR1 is DFQATT, CDR2 SNEGSKA (reference sequence). The length of the CDR3 is 16 residues. CDR3 DNA: TGCTGTGCTAGAGATAGGACTAGGGCGAACACCGGGGAGCTGTTTTTT. It is translated as CCARDRTRANTGELFF.

Turning to this clonotype: A much larger clone lies one base from this, so it may be a read error. The chain uses TRBV6-6 and TRBJ2-3; D is uncertain. The germline V and J ends were trimmed by 11 bases and 1 base, with 13 bases remaining between them. Germline V gene sequence: CDR1 MNHNY, CDR2 SVGAGI (reference sequence). The CDR3 has 13 amino acids. CDR3 nucleotide sequence: TGTGCCGGCTCATTTAATCGCACAGATACGCAGTATTTT. This gives the protein CAGSFNRTDTQYF.

The chain recombines TRBV28 with TRBJ2-7; 14 nucleotides match TRBD2. The V gene end was trimmed by 7 bases and the J gene end by 9 bases; junction bases not matched to a gene: 14. The CDR3 totals 16 residues. Germline loops: CDR1 MDHEN, CDR2 SYDVKM. DNA for the CDR3: TGTGCCAGCAAGACTAGCGGGAGGGCTCGACGTGCTGGGCAGTACTTC. Protein product: CASKTSGRARRAGQYF.

This clonotype has ten or more counts. The chain is built from TRBV7-2 and TRBJ2-7, with D perhaps given as TRBD1 or TRBD2 (5 bases each). In germline, CDR1 is SGHTA, CDR2 FQGNSA. CDR3 size: 15 residues. Trimming shortened V by 5 bases and J by 3 bases, and 17 bases separated the two germline ends. The CDR3 sequence is CASSDWDGFNYEQYF. In nucleotides, the CDR3 is TGTGCCAGCAGCGACTGGGACGGGTTCAACTACGAGCAGTACTTC.

To note about this clonotype: A much larger clone sits a single nucleotide away, making a read error possible. The CDR3 sequence: CASRPSRVGEQYF. CDR3 sequence (DNA): TGCGCCAGCAGGCCTTCCAGGGTGGGGGAGCAGTACTTC. V is TRBV5-1 and J is TRBJ2-7; weak D call: TRBD1 (5 bases). V was pared by 5 bases and J by 7 bases, with 16 bases between. Germline CDR1 is SGHRS and CDR2 is YFSETQ. This CDR3 spans 13 amino acids.

This clonotype was recorded at least ten times. The J gene is TRBJ1-6, the V gene TRBV5-5; perhaps TRBD1 as D (5 bases). Germline V lookup: CDR1 SGHKS, CDR2 YYEKEE (reference sequence). CDR3 size: 15 residues. Between the trimmed V and J ends, which lost 1 base and 3 bases, there was a span of 8 bases. This CDR3 reads CASSLWGDYNSPLHF. In DNA form, the CDR3 reads TGTGCCAGCAGCTTGTGGGGGGACTATAATTCACCCCTCCACTTT.

This clonotype came up a few times. Since a much larger clone is just one base distant, this may be a read error. The V gene is TRBV3-1, the J gene TRBJ2-3; D call uncertain. V was trimmed by 1 base and J by 4 bases, leaving 3 bases between them. Germline V CDR1 and CDR2: LGHDT, YNNKEL (reference sequence). This CDR3 has 12 amino acids. CDR3 coding DNA: TGTGCCAGCAGCCAAGTTTCAGATACGCAGTATTTT. This encodes CASSQVSDTQYF.

This clonotype was counted ten times or more. J is TRBJ2-2 and V is TRBV7-7, with D perhaps matching TRBD1 (6 bases). Trimming took 5 bases from V and 7 from J, leaving 17 bases between them. The CDR3 consists of 15 residues. In germline, CDR1 is SSHAT, CDR2 FNYEAQ (reference sequence). DNA for the CDR3: TGTGCCAGCAGCCCGGAAACAGGGTCAGGCGGGGAGCTGTTTTTT. This gives the protein CASSPETGSGGELFF.

This clonotype was picked up many times. This CDR3 reads CSARDDSWASGYTF. The CDR3 coding sequence is TGCAGTGCTAGAGATGATTCGTGGGCCTCCGGCTACACCTTC. V is TRBV20-1 and J is TRBJ1-2; D remains unclear. V was shortened by 0 bases and J by 8 bases, with 16 bases between the two germline ends. Germline CDR1 is DFQATT and CDR2 is SNEGSKA (reference sequence). This CDR3 spans 14 amino acids.

The genes are TRBV5-5 and TRBJ1-1, with D possibly matching TRBD1 (5 bases). V lost 1 base and J 2 bases, leaving 21 bases between the germline ends. Germline values: CDR1 SGHKS, CDR2 YYEKEE (reference sequence). The CDR3 has 18 amino acids. As DNA, the CDR3 is TGTGCCAGCAGCTTGTCCGTCGGGACCCTAAGGGGCAACACTGAAGCTTTCTTT. It yields the protein CASSLSVGTLRGNTEAFF.